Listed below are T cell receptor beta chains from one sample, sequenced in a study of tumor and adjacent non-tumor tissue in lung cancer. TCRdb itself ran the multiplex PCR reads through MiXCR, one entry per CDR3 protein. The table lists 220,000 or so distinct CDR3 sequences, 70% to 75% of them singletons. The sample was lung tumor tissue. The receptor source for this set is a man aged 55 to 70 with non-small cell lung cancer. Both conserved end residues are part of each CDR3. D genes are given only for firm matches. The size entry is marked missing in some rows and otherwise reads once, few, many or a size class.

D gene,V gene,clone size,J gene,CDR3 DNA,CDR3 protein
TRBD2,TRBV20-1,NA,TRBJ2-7,TGCAGTGGTTCGACTAGCGGGAAACACGAGCAGTACTTC,CSGSTSGKHEQYF
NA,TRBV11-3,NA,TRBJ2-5,TGTGCCAGCAGCTCGGGACCTGTCCAAGATACCCAGTACTTC,CASSSGPVQDTQYF
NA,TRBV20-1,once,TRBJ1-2,TGCAGTGCTAAACTACAGGGTTACGGCTACACCTTC,CSAKLQGYGYTF
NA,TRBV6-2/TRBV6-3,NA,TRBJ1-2,TGTGCCAGCAGTCACGAACCACCCTATGGCTACACCTTC,CASSHEPPYGYTF
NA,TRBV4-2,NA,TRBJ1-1,TGTGCCAGCAGCCAAGTTGGACCCGAGGCTTTCTTT,CASSQVGPEAFF
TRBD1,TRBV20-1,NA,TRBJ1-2,TGCAGTGGTCGCCTCGAGGGGGCTCTCGGCTACACCTTC,CSGRLEGALGYTF
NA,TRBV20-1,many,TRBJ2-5,TGCAGTGCTAGACAGGGGCCGGGCTCATCGTCGGAGACCCAGTACTTC,CSARQGPGSSSETQYF
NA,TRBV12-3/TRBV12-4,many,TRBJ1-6,TGTGCCAGCAGTTTAAGTCCCGGGACGGTTAATTCACCCCTCCACTTT,CASSLSPGTVNSPLHF
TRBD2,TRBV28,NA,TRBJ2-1,TGTGCCAGCAGTATCCCTAGCGGGCCAAGCTCCTACAATGAGCAGTTCTTC,CASSIPSGPSSYNEQFF
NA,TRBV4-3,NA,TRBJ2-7,TGCGCCAGCAGCCCTTCCCAGGACCGCACCTACGAGCAGTACTTC,CASSPSQDRTYEQYF
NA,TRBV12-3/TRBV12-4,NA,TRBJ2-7,TGTGCCAGCAGTGCCGTAGGGGGGTTTGGCGAGCAGTACTTC,CASSAVGGFGEQYF
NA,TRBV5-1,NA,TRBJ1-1,TGCGCCAGCAGCTTGGCCGACGGATACACTGAAGCTTTCTTT,CASSLADGYTEAFF
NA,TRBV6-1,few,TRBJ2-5,TGTGCCAGCATAGGGGAGGAGACCCAGTACTTC,CASIGEETQYF
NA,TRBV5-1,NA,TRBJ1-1,TGCGCCAGCAGCGCCGGTGGCGGTGGCACTGAAGCTTTCTTT,CASSAGGGGTEAFF
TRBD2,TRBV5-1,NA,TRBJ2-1,TGCGCCAGCAGCTTGGCACTAGCGGATTCCTACAATGAGGAGTTCTTC,CASSLALADSYNEEFF
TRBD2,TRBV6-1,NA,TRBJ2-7,TGTGCCAGCAGTGAAGCGGGCGGGAGCTCCTACGAGCAGTACTTC,CASSEAGGSSYEQYF
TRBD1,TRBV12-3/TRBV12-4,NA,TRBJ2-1,TGTGCCAGCAGTCACTCGGACAGGGGAGGGGGTGAGCAGTTCTTC,CASSHSDRGGGEQFF
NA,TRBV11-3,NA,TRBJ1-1,TGTATCAGCAGCTTACTCTCTGTAGCTTTCTTT,CISSLLSVAFF
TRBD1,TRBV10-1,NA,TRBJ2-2,TGCGCCAGCGGTGAGGACAGGGCCGCGGGGGAGCTGTTTTTT,CASGEDRAAGELFF
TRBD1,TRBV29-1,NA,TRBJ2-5,TGCAGCGTCGGAGAACAGGGGCCAGAGACCCAGTACTTC,CSVGEQGPETQYF
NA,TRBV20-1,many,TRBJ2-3,TGCAGTGCTAGATGGGGAGCAGATACGCAGTATTTT,CSARWGADTQYF
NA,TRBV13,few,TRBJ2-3,TGTGCCAGCAGCCAGTGGGGTGCTAGCACAGATACGCAGTATTTT,CASSQWGASTDTQYF
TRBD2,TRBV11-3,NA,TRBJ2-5,TGTGCCAGCACCCCAAGAGCGGGGATGGAGACCCAGTACTTC,CASTPRAGMETQYF
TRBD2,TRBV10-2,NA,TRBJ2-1,TGCGCCATCAGTGTCCTAGCGGTTCTCTCCTACAATGAGCAGTTCTTC,CAISVLAVLSYNEQFF
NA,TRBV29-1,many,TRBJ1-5,TGCAGCGGGGGCGGAGAGAATCAGCCCCAGCATTTT,CSGGGENQPQHF
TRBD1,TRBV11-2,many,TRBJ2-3,TGTGCCAGCAGCCGAGACAGGGATGTGACAGATACGCAGTATTTT,CASSRDRDVTDTQYF
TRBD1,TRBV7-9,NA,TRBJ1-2,TGTGCCAGTAGCTTAGAGCAGGGGGTCGACTATGGCTACACCTTC,CASSLEQGVDYGYTF
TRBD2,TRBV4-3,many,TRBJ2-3,TGCGCCAGCAGCCAGGTTGGACTAGGCGGGAGTTTCGATACGCAGTATTTT,CASSQVGLGGSFDTQYF
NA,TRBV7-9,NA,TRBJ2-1,TGTGCCAGCAGCGAGGAGCTAGGACTGACAATGAAGCAGTTCTTC,CASSEELGLTMKQFF
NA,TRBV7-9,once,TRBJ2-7,TGTGCCGCCCGCCCCCCAGCAGCCTACGAGCAGTACTTC,CAARPPAAYEQYF
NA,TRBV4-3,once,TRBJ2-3,TGCACCAGCAGCCAAGATAGAGCTGGCATCACAGATACGCAGTATTTT,CTSSQDRAGITDTQYF
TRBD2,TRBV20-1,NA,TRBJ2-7,TGCAGTGTCTATGACAGCGGGGCCTACGAGCAGTACTTC,CSVYDSGAYEQYF
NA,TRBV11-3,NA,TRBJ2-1,TGTGGCAGCAGCTTAGTAGCTGGAGTCTCCAGTGAGCAGTTCTTC,CGSSLVAGVSSEQFF
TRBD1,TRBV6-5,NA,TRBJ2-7,TGTGCCAGCAGCCCTGGACAGGGTTGGGGGCAGTACTTC,CASSPGQGWGQYF
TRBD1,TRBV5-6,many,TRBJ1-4,TGTGCCAGCAGCTTTCCGGGACAGGGAGTGGAAAAACTGTTTTTT,CASSFPGQGVEKLFF
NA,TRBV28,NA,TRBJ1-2,TGTGTCAGCAGTTTAGGACTACGGGGGGCTGTGAACTATGGCTACATCTTC,CVSSLGLRGAVNYGYIF
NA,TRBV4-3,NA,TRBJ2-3,TGTGCCAGCAGCAGAGCCCCCGGGGGGCCCAGTCAGCCCCAGTATTTT,CASSRAPGGPSQPQYF
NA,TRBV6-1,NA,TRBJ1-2,TGTGCCAGCAGTGAAACGCCGCGGAGCCCATATGGCTACACCTTC,CASSETPRSPYGYTF
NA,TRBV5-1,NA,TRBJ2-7,TGCGACAGCAGCGTCCCACCGAGCTACGAGCAGTACTTC,CDSSVPPSYEQYF
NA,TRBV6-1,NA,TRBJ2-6,TGTGCCAGCGCGGGGTCCTTGGGGGCCAACGTCCTGATTTTC,CASAGSLGANVLIF